The source of this T cell receptor beta chain is a study of blood T cell repertoires in COVID-19 (dated by TCRdb to about 2020). Some background on the complete study: Samples from collaborators originated in the United States, Italy and Spain and spanned both the acute and convalescent phases of COVID-19. Samples came from the ongoing ImmuneRACE study (first 160 participants) plus 1,254 subjects from 6 global collaborators. Nearly every sample came with metadata listing a de-identified subject ID, COVID-19 status, age in years and sex. The material from the prospective study consisted of cDNA or gDNA derived from T cells, B-cell-depleted T cells, or PBMCs. Where available, HLA class I and class II types were obtained from metadata supplied by the sample provider rather than from assay-based typing. Deeply sampled blood TCRbeta repertoires from subjects exposed to, actively infected with, or recovered from COVID-19 were included in the dataset. The repertoires were released in a freely available public database intended as a resource for research on the immune response to SARS-CoV-2.

What the authors observed across the whole study: Clinical and demographic metadata were provided uncurated, with the amount varying by source and participant.

As for this clone: It lacks a known antigen. The input lacks base qualities; no much larger clone sits a single base away.

TCRbeta CDR3 regions were amplified from genomic DNA by means of the immunoSEQ Assay, a bias-controlled multiplex PCR. The paper's data handling went like this. The number of nucleated cells in each sample was estimated by amplification of reference gene primers within the assay. To quantify the absolute abundance of each unique TCRbeta CDR3 rearrangement, sequence reads were collapsed and filtered. For each sample, productive Simpson clonality was calculated by taking the square root of Simpson's diversity index across productive rearrangements. In its TCRdb copy, this immuneACCESS table keeps in-frame sequences only and misses some clones. Where compared with another copy, unresolved V genes explain less than half of these, and the others have no known cause. The V and J calls and clone size come from that table; D and trimming were worked out from the DNA. In all, the sample holds approximately 170,000 clones, and about 86% of those were seen once. Around 20% of the sample goes to the ten largest clones.

Each collaborating institution followed its own protocols to collect whole blood in K2EDTA tubes. For TCRbeta analysis, collaborators shipped samples as frozen whole blood, isolated PBMCs, or DNA extracted from either of those sample types. The sequenced sample was peripheral blood. This receptor was obtained from a woman aged 80 or over with acute or convalescent COVID-19.

The CDR3 region: CASSARSWGGYEQYF. At the DNA level, the sequence is TGTGCCAGCAGCGCCCGTTCGTGGGGAGGCTACGAGCAGTACTTC. This chain is built from TRBV3-1 (or the pseudogene TRBV3-2) and TRBJ2-7, with TRBD2 tentatively as D gene (6 bases match). V is reduced by 5 bases and J by 3 bases, leaving a spacing of 17 bases between them. The CDR3 contains 15 residues, cysteine and phenylalanine counted. Just the 45-base CDR3 DNA is kept, in frame starting at base 1. CDR1 and CDR2, per the germline V gene (reference sequence), are LGHDT and YNNKEL.